Listed below are T cell receptor beta chains from one sample, sequenced in a study of preoperative IRX-2 immunotherapy in early breast cancer. The protocol was immunoSEQ multiplex PCR, while the TCRdb copy is restricted to in-frame clones and leaves out a portion. The repertoire has roughly 27,000 clones, around 75% of them found once; the top ten carry about 6.8%. The sample here was lymph node tissue, taken after IRX-2 immunotherapy. These receptors all stem from a human donor with breast cancer. Both conserved end residues are part of each CDR3. D genes are given only for firm matches. Clone size is not always given. Where it is, it says once, few, many or a class for expanded clones.

>.|.|TRBJ2-3|TRBV6-8
TGTGCCAGCAGTTACTCTCCCCTCGTTTGGACAGATACGCAGTATTTT
CASSYSPLVWTDTQYF
>.|.|TRBJ2-7|TRBV7-4
TGTGCCAGCAGCTTGGTTGGCAGGGGTGTGTTGGAGCAGTACTTC
CASSLVGRGVLEQYF
>.|once|TRBJ2-1|TRBV6-8
TGTGCCAGCAGTAGACAGGAGCTATACAATGAGCAGTTCTTC
CASSRQELYNEQFF
>.|once|TRBJ1-1|TRBV7-4
TGTGCCAGCACCCCACGGGGCACCTACCTGAACACTGAAGCTTTCTTT
CASTPRGTYLNTEAFF
>TRBD1|few|TRBJ1-1|TRBV19
TGTGCCAGTAGTCCACAGACAGGGGGAAGAACTGAAGCTTTCTTT
CASSPQTGGRTEAFF
>.|.|TRBJ2-1|TRBV28
TGTGCCAGCAGTTTGGGGGCTCGGTCGGAGCAGTTCTTC
CASSLGARSEQFF
>.|.|TRBJ2-7|TRBV2
TGTGCCAGCAGGGAAGGGCTTGACGAGCAGTACTTC
CASREGLDEQYF
>TRBD2|few|TRBJ2-1|TRBV6-8
TGTGCCAGCAGCCCAGGTGGAGCGGGAGATAATGAGCAGTTCTTC
CASSPGGAGDNEQFF
>TRBD1|.|TRBJ2-7|TRBV6-8
TGTGCCAGCAGTTACTCCAGAAGGGGGCGATACGAGCAGTACTTC
CASSYSRRGRYEQYF
>TRBD1|.|TRBJ1-5|TRBV10-3
TGTGCCATCAGTGAGGAACAGGGGTATAGCAATCAGCCCCAGCATTTT
CAISEEQGYSNQPQHF
>TRBD1|once|TRBJ1-4|TRBV19
TGTGCCAGTAGTAGCCCCGGACAGGGCCGTGCTAATGAAAAACTGTTTTTT
CASSSPGQGRANEKLFF